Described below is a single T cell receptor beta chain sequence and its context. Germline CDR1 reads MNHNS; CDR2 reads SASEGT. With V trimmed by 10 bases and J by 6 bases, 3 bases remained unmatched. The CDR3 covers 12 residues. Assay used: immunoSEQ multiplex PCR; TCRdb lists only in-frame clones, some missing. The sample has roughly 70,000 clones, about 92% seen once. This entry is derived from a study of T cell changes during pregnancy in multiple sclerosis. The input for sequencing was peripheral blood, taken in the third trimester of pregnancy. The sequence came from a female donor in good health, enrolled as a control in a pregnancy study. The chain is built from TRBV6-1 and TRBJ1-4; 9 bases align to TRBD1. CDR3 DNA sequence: TGTGCCACCACAGGGGGCGATGAAAAACTGTTTTTT. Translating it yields CATTGGDEKLFF.